The 5 T cell receptor beta chains below come from one sample, sequenced in a study of blood T cell repertoires in COVID-19. Method: immunoSEQ multiplex PCR; TCRdb's copy keeps in-frame clones and lacks some. The sample includes 11,000 to 15,000 clones, roughly 80% of them seen just once. What was sequenced was peripheral blood. The origin of the receptors is a human donor in a cohort sampled during active COVID-19.

This clone came up once. The chain combines TRBV9 with TRBJ2-3; 8 nucleotides align to TRBD2. Trimming took 0 bases from V and 6 from J; bases not matched to a gene: 12. The length of the CDR3 is 17 residues. Germline V gene lookup returns CDR1 SGDLS and CDR2 YYNGEE. The CDR3 loop is CASSVGPAGAVRDTQYF. DNA of the CDR3: TGTGCCAGCAGCGTAGGCCCAGCGGGGGCCGTCCGGGATACGCAGTATTTT.

This clone has a single count. This chain links TRBV13 with TRBJ2-7; 7 bases are shared with TRBD1. Trimming cost V 5 bases and J 5 bases; bases outside gene matches: 6. This CDR3 has 13 residues. Germline CDR1 and CDR2: PRHDT and FYEKMQ (reference sequence). CDR3 in amino acids: CASSGTEVHEQYF. For the CDR3, the DNA is TGTGCCAGCAGCGGGACAGAAGTCCACGAGCAGTACTTC.

This clone came up many times. This rearrangement joins TRBV24-1 to TRBJ2-2; the D is unclear. The V end was cut by 0 bases, the J end by 3 bases, with 7 bases between. Germline CDR1 is KGHDR and CDR2 is SFDVKD. CDR3 size: 15 residues. The chain's CDR3 is CATSDLGAHTGELFF. The CDR3 region has the DNA TGTGCCACCAGTGATTTGGGAGCCCACACCGGGGAGCTGTTTTTT.

This chain links TRBV2 with TRBJ1-4; 8 positions match TRBD1. This CDR3 has 14 amino acids. Germline CDR1 SNHLY, CDR2 FYNNEI. With V trimmed by 6 bases and J by 8 bases, 8 bases remained unmatched. The CDR3 is CASRVDRGEEKLFF. The CDR3 DNA reads TGTGCCAGCAGGGTTGACAGGGGAGAGGAAAAACTGTTTTTT.

The chain carries TRBV5-6 and TRBJ2-3; D call uncertain. CDR1 is SGHDT, CDR2 YYEEEE, per germline. V lost 4 bases and J lost 1, with 7 bases in between. CDR3 length: 13 amino acids. CDR3 coding DNA: TGTGCCAGCAGCCCTCAGGGCACAGATACGCAGTATTTT. This gives the protein CASSPQGTDTQYF.